Each of the 30 T cell receptor beta chains below was sequenced from the same sample in a study of CD8+ T cells in alopecia areata. Treatment in this sample: oral pan-JAK inhibitor, 5-10 mg twice daily. Extracted RNA was reverse transcribed into cDNA, the sequencing template. Libraries were prepared by immunoSEQ multiplex PCR; TCRdb keeps only in-frame clonotypes and omits some of them. The data show about 76,000 clones, around 66% seen once. The input for sequencing was CD8+ T cells sorted from blood, taken at week 24, from a patient treated with tofacitinib. These receptors all stem from a human donor with alopecia areata.

This clone was detected only a few times. The chain recombines TRBV7-9 with TRBJ2-1, with 11 bases identical to TRBD2. CDR1 is SEHNR, CDR2 FQNEAQ, per germline (reference sequence). Trimming took 6 bases from V and 0 from J; bases not matched to a gene: 4. The CDR3 spans 16 residues. CDR3 residues: CASRGTSGISYNEQFF. CDR3 in DNA: TGTGCCAGCAGGGGGACTAGCGGTATCTCCTACAATGAGCAGTTCTTC. Full variable domain (rest looked up from reference TRBV7-9 and TRBJ2-1): DTGVSQNPRHKITKRGQNVTFRCDPISEHNRLYWYRQTLGQGPEFLTYFQNEAQLEKSRLLSDRFSAERPKGSFSTLEIQRTEQGDSAMYLCASRGTSGISYNEQFFGPGTRLTVL.

The rearrangement joins TRBV2 to TRBJ2-5, with 11 nucleotides matching TRBD2. With 6 bases clipped from V and 3 bases from J, the junction kept 9 bases outside the gene matches. Germline V gene lookup returns CDR1 SNHLY and CDR2 FYNNEI. The CDR3 extends over 16 amino acids. The CDR3 DNA is TGTGCCAGCAGAAAGGCTAGCGGGGGGCCCGAAGAGACCCAGTACTTC. Protein: CASRKASGGPEETQYF.

V is TRBV27 and J is TRBJ2-1; no clear D. Germline CDR1 MNHEY, CDR2 SMNVEV (reference sequence). The CDR3 sequence is 13 residues long. V shed 6 bases and J shed 4 bases, with 10 bases lying between them. The CDR3, as DNA: TGTGCCAGCAGCCGGACCGTTTACAATGAGCAGTTCTTC. It codes for CASSRTVYNEQFF.

A word on this clone: Other DNA sequences in this sample translate to the same CDR3. V gene TRBV5-1 combines with J gene TRBJ2-7, with D possibly matching TRBD1 (6 bases). V gave up 1 base and J gave up 5 bases, with 13 bases separating them. CDR3 length: 14 amino acids. Germline CDR1 is SGHRS and CDR2 is YFSETQ. The CDR3 region is CASSLSTGSHEQYF. CDR3 coding DNA: TGCGCCAGCAGCTTGAGCACAGGGAGCCACGAGCAGTACTTC.

This chain uses TRBV6-1 with TRBJ2-5; the match to TRBD1 covers 7 bases. This CDR3 region has 14 residues. J gave up 4 bases and V 6 bases, and 8 bases lay outside the gene matches. Germline V gene data show CDR1 as MNHNS and CDR2 as SASEGT. CDR3: CASRQGQRLETQYF. CDR3 DNA sequence: TGTGCCAGCAGGCAGGGACAGAGACTAGAGACCCAGTACTTC.

J is TRBJ2-7 and V is TRBV5-6; D possibly matches TRBD1 or TRBD2 (5 bases each). The CDR3 extends over 15 amino acids. Germline V lookup: CDR1 SGHDT, CDR2 YYEEEE. The V gene lost 3 bases and the J gene lost 0 bases, with 13 bases spanning the gap. CDR3 nucleotide sequence: TGTGCCAGCAGCTACTCCGGGACGGACTCCTACGAGCAGTACTTC. As protein: CASSYSGTDSYEQYF.

This clone has only a few counts. V is TRBV18 and J is TRBJ2-1; 7 bases are shared with TRBD1. From germline, CDR1 is KGHSH and CDR2 LQKENI. J gave up 2 bases and V 3 bases, and 4 bases lay outside the gene matches. This CDR3 has 15 amino acids. The CDR3 DNA is TGTGCCAGCTCACCGCCGGGACAGACCTACAATGAGCAGTTCTTC. Amino acids: CASSPPGQTYNEQFF.

The chain links TRBV7-3 to TRBJ2-6; 7 bases line up with TRBD1. The V and J ends lost 4 bases and 2 bases, in that order; junction bases with no gene match: 2. Germline CDR1 and CDR2: SGHTA and FQGTGA. The CDR3 spans 15 residues. CDR3 region: CASSSGQAGANVLTF. CDR3 sequence (DNA): TGTGCCAGCAGCTCCGGACAGGCTGGGGCCAACGTCCTGACTTTC.

The CDR3 bases are TGCGCCAGCAGCCAAGAAAGGAACGATGAGCAGTTCTTC. Translating gives CASSQERNDEQFF. V usage is TRBV4-3 and J usage is TRBJ2-1; the D is unclear. Germline loops: CDR1 LGHNA, CDR2 YSLEER. The CDR3 has 13 amino acids. The germline V and J ends were trimmed by 0 bases and 8 bases, with 8 bases remaining between them.

The chain carries TRBV6-5 and TRBJ2-3, with TRBD1 matching over 8 bases. Germline CDR1 MNHEY, CDR2 SVGAGI. The CDR3 covers 15 residues. Trimming removed 5 bases from V and 5 bases from J; junction bases left unmatched: 9. Here the CDR3 DNA reads TGTGCCAGCAGTCGAATAGGGACAGGCGGAGATACGCAGTATTTT. Translation: CASSRIGTGGDTQYF.

V gene TRBV27 combines with J gene TRBJ1-2; 9 bases match TRBD1. V shed 0 bases and J 8 bases; nucleotides not matched to a gene: 7. The CDR3 runs 15 residues. Germline CDR1 MNHEY, CDR2 SMNVEV (reference sequence). CDR3 region: CASSLSRTGVGGYTF. The CDR3 nucleotides read TGTGCCAGCAGTTTATCCAGGACAGGGGTCGGCGGCTACACCTTC.

The chain joins TRBV5-6 to TRBJ2-2; D unresolved. V was trimmed by 2 bases and J by 7 bases, leaving 6 bases between them. The CDR3 sequence is 12 residues long. Germline V gene data show CDR1 as SGHDT and CDR2 as YYEEEE. The CDR3, as DNA: TGTGCCAGCAGCTTCGTAAGCGGGGAGCTGTTTTTT. The encoded protein is CASSFVSGELFF. Based on the CDR3 plus reference TRBV5-6 and TRBJ2-2, the full variable domain is DAGVTQSPTHLIKTRGQQVTLRCSPKSGHDTVSWYQQALGQGPQFIFQYYEEEERQRGNFPDRFSGHQFPNYSSELNVNALLLGDSALYLCASSFVSGELFFGEGSRLTVL.

The chain links TRBV4-1 to TRBJ1-2; D is possibly TRBD1 (5 bases). V dropped 3 bases and J dropped 6 bases, with 20 bases sitting between them. Germline V gene sequence: CDR1 MGHRA, CDR2 YSYEKL. The CDR3 totals 16 residues. The CDR3 DNA follows: TGCGCCAGCAGCCACCCGGGGCGACCGCGGGATAATGGCTACACCTTC. This sequence encodes CASSHPGRPRDNGYTF.

The chain has TRBV11-2 and TRBJ2-1, with D possibly being TRBD1 (6 bases). There are 16 residues in the CDR3. Germline loops: CDR1 SGHAT, CDR2 FQNNGV. The V end lost 4 bases, the J end lost 3 bases, and 16 bases lay between the germline ends. The DNA for the CDR3 is TGTGCCAGCAGCTCCGCCGTCGGACAGAGCTACAATGAGCAGTTCTTC. It translates to CASSSAVGQSYNEQFF.

V and J are TRBV13 and TRBJ2-2, with D perhaps matching TRBD1 (6 bases). The germline V and J ends were trimmed by 5 bases and 5 bases, with 15 bases remaining between them. Germline loops: CDR1 PRHDT, CDR2 FYEKMQ (reference sequence). The CDR3 consists of 15 residues. The DNA of the CDR3 is TGTGCCAGCAGCCCCCCAGGGGTCATAACCGGGGAGCTGTTTTTT. This gives the protein CASSPPGVITGELFF.

Here the CDR3 reads CASSLDSGVGTMNTEAFF. The DNA for the CDR3 is TGTGCCAGCAGCTTAGATTCGGGGGTCGGGACGATGAACACTGAAGCTTTCTTT. The chain uses TRBV7-8 and TRBJ1-1, with a weak D call TRBD1 (5 bases). The CDR3 totals 18 residues. V shed 1 base and J shed 0 bases, with 18 bases lying between them. Germline CDR1 is SGHVS and CDR2 is FQNEAQ.

The chain recombines TRBV27 with TRBJ2-7, with 8 positions matching TRBD1. CDR1 and CDR2 from the germline V gene are MNHEY and SMNVEV (reference sequence). The V gene end was trimmed by 6 bases and the J gene end by 7 bases; junction bases not matched to a gene: 11. The CDR3 contains 14 residues. This CDR3 reads CASRGAGGPREQYF. The CDR3 DNA reads as TGTGCCAGCAGGGGGGCAGGGGGCCCTCGGGAGCAGTACTTC.

As concerns this clone: A read error may produce the germline difference seen at one junction end. The rearrangement uses TRBV19 and TRBJ2-1; D tentatively reads TRBD1 or TRBD2 (6 bases each). The CDR3 has 14 amino acids. The germline V gene has CDR1 LNHDA and CDR2 SQIVND (reference sequence). The CDR3 bases are TGTGCCAGTAGTATCCGGGGGCCTTACAATGGGCAGTTCTTC. This codes for CASSIRGPYNGQFF.

The chain has TRBV5-1 and TRBJ1-1; D remains ambiguous. The CDR3 is 19 amino acids. The V gene lost 4 bases and the J gene lost 1 base, with 26 bases spanning the gap. CDR1 and CDR2 from the germline V gene are SGHRS and YFSETQ. The CDR3 region has the DNA TGCGCCAGCAGCAACGGAGAATGGACCCCCACAGATGGGAACACTGAAGCTTTCTTT. It is translated as CASSNGEWTPTDGNTEAFF.

This clone appeared many times. V usage is TRBV5-1 and J usage is TRBJ2-7; 13 bases line up with TRBD2. Germline CDR1 SGHRS, CDR2 YFSETQ. The CDR3 spans 18 residues. The V and J ends lost 0 bases and 3 bases, in that order; junction bases with no gene match: 9. Here the CDR3 DNA reads TGCGCCAGCAGCTTGGGCTTTACTAGCGGGAGGGCTTTCTACGAGCAGTACTTC. Protein sequence: CASSLGFTSGRAFYEQYF.

The V gene is TRBV30, the J gene TRBJ2-6, with D unresolved. Trimming took off 0 bases at V and 1 base at J, with 4 bases between the two ends. This CDR3 has 14 residues. CDR1 is GTSNPN, CDR2 SVGIG, per germline (reference sequence). CDR3 sequence: CAWSVMSGANVLTF. The DNA for the CDR3 is TGTGCCTGGAGTGTAATGTCTGGGGCCAACGTCCTGACTTTC.

This clone was detected only once. The chain carries TRBV4-2 and TRBJ2-7; TRBD2 agrees at 7 bases. CDR1 and CDR2 from the germline V gene are LGHNA and YNFKEQ. V lost 0 bases to trimming and J lost 3 bases; unmatched junction nucleotides: 5. This CDR3 has 15 residues. Written as DNA, the CDR3 is TGTGCCAGCAGCCAAGACACCGGGACTATCTACGAGCAGTACTTC. It encodes CASSQDTGTIYEQYF.

The chain is built from TRBV29-1 and TRBJ2-7; TRBD1 aligns across 11 bases. The germline gives CDR1 SQVTM, CDR2 ANQGSEA. V shed 6 bases and J 6 bases; nucleotides not matched to a gene: 1. The CDR3 is 11 residues long. CDR3 amino acids: CSVGTGGEQYF. The DNA of the CDR3 is TGCAGCGTCGGGACAGGGGGCGAGCAGTACTTC.

This rearrangement joins TRBV4-1 to TRBJ2-1, with D possibly TRBD1 on 5 matching bases. This CDR3 spans 14 amino acids. V lost 4 bases and J 5 bases, leaving 12 bases between the germline ends. Germline CDR1 MGHRA, CDR2 YSYEKL. The CDR3 loop is CASSPRPGNNEQFF. The CDR3 DNA sequence: TGCGCCAGCAGCCCCCGTCCAGGGAACAATGAGCAGTTCTTC.

The chain is built from TRBV15 and TRBJ2-3; perhaps TRBD2 as D (5 bases). The CDR3 totals 14 residues. V was cut by 1 base and J by 4 bases, with 9 bases left in between. CDR1 LNHNV and CDR2 YYDKDF come from the germline V gene (reference sequence). The CDR3 coding sequence is TGTGCCACCAGCAGAGCGGCGGGCCCAGATACGCAGTATTTT. Residues: CATSRAAGPDTQYF.

This chain connects TRBV4-1 to TRBJ1-5; tentative D call: TRBD1 (6 bases). Germline CDR1 MGHRA, CDR2 YSYEKL. There are 17 residues in the CDR3. V lost 1 base to trimming and J lost 0 bases, with 13 bases between them. CDR3 nucleotides: TGCGCCAGCAGCCAAGTTGGGGGCCGCTATAGCAATCAGCCCCAGCATTTT. Its protein is CASSQVGGRYSNQPQHF.

V is TRBV30 and J is TRBJ2-1, with 8 positions matching TRBD1. This CDR3 is built from 15 residues. CDR1 and CDR2 (germline): GTSNPN, SVGIG (reference sequence). J lost 0 bases, V lost 2 bases, and 3 bases had no gene match. DNA of the CDR3: TGTGCCTGGAGTACCGGACAGGGCTCCTACAATGAGCAGTTCTTC. It yields the protein CAWSTGQGSYNEQFF.

There are a few counts of this clone. V usage is TRBV7-2 and J usage is TRBJ1-2; no firm D call. Germline V lookup: CDR1 SGHTA, CDR2 FQGNSA. V lost 6 bases, J lost 6 bases, and 17 bases lay in between. The CDR3 sequence is 14 residues long. The CDR3 DNA reads as TGTGCCAGCAGTCCTACGCTGCCTGGGCATGGCTACACCTTC. Its protein is CASSPTLPGHGYTF.

As DNA, the CDR3 is TGTGCCAGCAGCGCGGAGACAGAGTCCTACGAGCAGTACTTC. As protein: CASSAETESYEQYF. The chain is built from TRBV7-6 and TRBJ2-7; maybe TRBD1 (5 bases). Deletions cut 5 bases from V and 1 base from J, with 12 bases between. The CDR3 is made up of 14 amino acids. Germline V gives CDR1 SGHVS, CDR2 FNYEAQ.

The chain uses TRBV5-1 and TRBJ2-5, with 12 bases identical to TRBD2. Germline CDR1 is SGHRS and CDR2 is YFSETQ. The CDR3 has 15 amino acids. With 4 bases clipped from V and 3 bases from J, the junction kept 4 bases outside the gene matches. CDR3 loop: CASSPGLAGEETQYF. The CDR3 DNA reads as TGCGCCAGCAGCCCGGGACTAGCGGGTGAAGAGACCCAGTACTTC. Variable domain in full (rest from reference TRBV5-1 and TRBJ2-5): KAGVTQTPRYLIKTRGQQVTLSCSPISGHRSVSWYQQTPGQGLQFLFEYFSETQRNKGNFPGRFSGRQFSNSRSEMNVSTLELGDSALYLCASSPGLAGEETQYFGPGTRLLVL.